Each of the 4 T cell receptor beta chains below was sequenced from the same sample in a study of T-cell reconstitution after alpha-beta-depleted transplantation in children (TCRdb year 2016). Libraries were constructed by PCR. Sequencing used an Illumina HiSeq 2500. TCR libraries were prepared with molecular barcoding, using unique molecular identifiers to normalize TCRbeta repertoire quantification. TCRdb reprocessing: public reads trimmed at Q25 with fastp, clones called with MiXCR, in-frame beta chains kept. Merged by CDR3 protein, the rows form single entries marked with the most common genes and DNA. This sample gives 200,000 to 250,000 distinct CDR3 sequences in total; approximately 10% of them show up just once. The ten most abundant clones make up roughly 6.2% of the sample. The sequenced sample was PBMCs from the stem cell graft donor, obtained from the stem cell graft. Receptor source: a human donor who donated a stem cell graft to a child with acute lymphoblastic leukemia.

The rearrangement joins TRBV29-1 to TRBJ2-2, with 10 bases lining up with TRBD1. V lost 3 bases and J lost 2; bases outside the gene matches: 6. The CDR3 is 16 amino acids. Per germline, CDR1 SQVTM and CDR2 ANQGSEA. The CDR3 nucleotides read TGCAGCGTTGAGACCAGGACAGGGGGTAACACCGGGGAGCTGTTTTTT. As protein: CSVETRTGGNTGELFF.

Ten or more counts support this clonotype. The CDR3, as DNA: TGTGCCACCTTGGGACAGGACGGAGGCAAAGCTTTCTTT. Protein: CATLGQDGGKAFF. The chain recombines TRBV10-3 with TRBJ1-1, with 8 bases fitting TRBD1. The J segment lost 9 bases and the V segment lost 10 bases, leaving 13 bases of the junction unmatched. Germline CDR1 is ENHRY and CDR2 is SYGVKD. The CDR3 spans 13 residues.

This chain links TRBV20-1 with TRBJ1-2; TRBD1 aligns across 11 bases. This CDR3 comprises 15 residues. CDR1 DFQATT and CDR2 SNEGSKA come from the germline V gene (reference sequence). The V gene end was trimmed by 4 bases and the J gene end by 4 bases; junction bases not matched to a gene: 8. CDR3 nucleotides: TGCAGTGCTATCACGGACAGGGGGCGCGGCTATGGCTACACCTTC. Protein product: CSAITDRGRGYGYTF.

At least ten counts were recorded for this clonotype. The rearrangement uses TRBV7-2 and TRBJ2-1; D might be TRBD1 or TRBD2, each matching 6 bases. V was clipped by 6 bases and J by 3 bases, with 12 bases between them. Germline CDR1 and CDR2: SGHTA and FQGNSA. CDR3 length: 14 residues. The CDR3: CASRIGGIYNEQFF. The DNA of the CDR3 is TGTGCCAGCAGGATAGGGGGGATCTACAATGAGCAGTTCTTC.